A single sample gave rise to the 22 T cell receptor beta chains below, sequenced in a study of T cell repertoires in cytomegalovirus infection. From the reads, TCRdb called clonotypes with MiXCR, one entry per CDR3 protein. The table records fewer than 350,000 distinct CDR3 sequences, roughly a sixth of them present only once. The specimen sequenced was PBMCs. The origin of the receptors is a human donor in good health (CMV status not recorded). Some clones in this sample may be carry-over from other donors' samples.

The V gene is TRBV7-6, the J gene TRBJ2-5; 8 nucleotides line up with TRBD1. Looked up from germline, CDR1 is SGHVS and CDR2 is FNYEAQ. The CDR3 is 15 residues long. The junction had 7 bases not matched to a gene; V was cut back by 5 bases and J by 2 bases. The CDR3 protein is CASSPRTGTQETQYF. In DNA form, the CDR3 reads TGTGCCAGCAGCCCCCGGACAGGGACACAAGAGACCCAGTACTTC.

This clonotype was observed many times. V usage is TRBV7-9 and J usage is TRBJ2-7; D not certain. Per the germline V gene, CDR1 is SEHNR and CDR2 is FQNEAQ (reference sequence). V gave up 4 bases and J gave up 3 bases, with 19 bases separating them. This CDR3 is built from 16 residues. Written as DNA, the CDR3 is TGTGCCAGCAGCTCTTCTCTGGCCTCTAGTAACTACGAGCAGTACTTC. Its translation: CASSSSLASSNYEQYF.

The chain couples TRBV7-3 to TRBJ2-2; D remains unclear. V was trimmed by 0 bases and J by 5 bases, leaving 7 bases between them. The CDR3 consists of 14 residues. Germline V lookup: CDR1 SGHTA, CDR2 FQGTGA. The CDR3 region is CASSLTDGTGELFF. The CDR3 DNA reads as TGTGCCAGCAGCTTAACGGACGGTACCGGGGAGCTGTTTTTT. The full variable domain, its missing parts supplied by reference TRBV7-3 and TRBJ2-2, is GAGVSQTPSNKVTEKGKYVELRCDPISGHTALYWYRQSLGQGPEFLIYFQGTGAADDSGLPNDRFFAVRPEGSVSTLKIQRTERGDSAVYLCASSLTDGTGELFFGEGSRLTVL.

This clonotype was detected ten times or more. CDR3 nucleotide sequence: TGTGCCAGCAGCTTAGATACAGGGAGTCGGTCACCCCTCCACTTT. It yields the protein CASSLDTGSRSPLHF. The rearrangement uses TRBV11-2 and TRBJ1-6, with a tentative D call TRBD1 (6 bases). Germline V lookup: CDR1 SGHAT, CDR2 FQNNGV. The CDR3 runs to 15 residues. Trimming removed 0 bases from V and 10 bases from J, with 13 bases in between. Together with reference TRBV11-2 and TRBJ1-6, the CDR3 gives the full variable domain: EAGVAQSPRYKIIEKRQSVAFWCNPISGHATLYWYQQILGQGPKLLIQFQNNGVVDDSQLPKDRFSAERLKGVDSTLKIQPAKLEDSAVYLCASSLDTGSRSPLHFGNGTRLTVT.

This sequence joins TRBV2 and TRBJ2-7; D call uncertain. The CDR3 has 10 amino acids. The germline CDR1 and CDR2 sequences are SNHLY and FYNNEI. Deletions cut 6 bases from V and 4 bases from J, with 4 bases between. The CDR3 DNA reads as TGTGCCAGCAGCCAATACGAGCAGTACTTC. This gives the protein CASSQYEQYF. The full variable domain, with the rest looked up from reference TRBV2 and TRBJ2-7, is EPEVTQTPSHQVTQMGQEVILRCVPISNHLYFYWYRQILGQKVEFLVSFYNNEISEKSEIFDDQFSVERPDGSNFTLKIRSTKLEDSAMYFCASSQYEQYFGPGTRLTVT.

In DNA, the CDR3 is TGTGCCAGCTCACCCGGGACTAGCTCCTACAATGAGCAGTTCTTC. This translates into CASSPGTSSYNEQFF. The V gene is TRBV18, the J gene TRBJ2-1, with TRBD2 matching over 8 bases. V lost 3 bases to trimming and J lost 0 bases; unmatched junction nucleotides: 1. CDR3 length equals 15 residues. CDR1 and CDR2 (germline): KGHSH, LQKENI.

This clonotype was observed at least ten times. CDR3 sequence: CASSYSAGDRQETQYF. The CDR3 bases are TGTGCCAGCAGTTACTCGGCAGGGGACCGTCAAGAGACCCAGTACTTC. This chain connects TRBV6-2 or TRBV6-3 to TRBJ2-5; D is perhaps TRBD1 (6 bases). This CDR3 region has 16 residues. V lost 0 bases to trimming and J lost 2 bases, with 13 bases between them. Looked up from germline, CDR1 is MNHEY and CDR2 is SVGEGT.

This sequence joins TRBV2 and TRBJ1-1; no clear D. Trimming left V 0 bases short and J 10 bases short, with 15 bases between. The CDR3 consists of 14 residues. CDR1 and CDR2 from the germline V gene are SNHLY and FYNNEI. CDR3 DNA: TGTGCCAGCAGTGAAGCGCTTCGGGGTTTGGGAGCTTTCTTT. This gives the protein CASSEALRGLGAFF. Full variable domain (missing parts from reference TRBV2 and TRBJ1-1): EPEVTQTPSHQVTQMGQEVILRCVPISNHLYFYWYRQILGQKVEFLVSFYNNEISEKSEIFDDQFSVERPDGSNFTLKIRSTKLEDSAMYFCASSEALRGLGAFFGQGTRLTVV.

This clonotype showed up many times. The chain employs TRBV28 and TRBJ2-1, with TRBD1 as a possible D gene (7 bases). The CDR3 is 16 residues long. V lost 7 bases and J lost 0, with 16 bases in between. The germline CDR1 and CDR2 sequences are MDHEN and SYDVKM. The CDR3: CASNPTGTYSYNEQFF. The CDR3 nucleotides read TGTGCCAGCAACCCGACAGGGACTTACTCCTACAATGAGCAGTTCTTC.

This clonotype was counted at least ten times. CDR3 sequence: CSARDEGGNQPQHF. CDR3 in DNA: TGCAGTGCTAGAGATGAGGGGGGAAATCAGCCCCAGCATTTT. J is TRBJ1-5 and V is TRBV20-1; D is possibly TRBD1 (6 bases). The germline V gene has CDR1 DFQATT and CDR2 SNEGSKA (reference sequence). The V gene lost 0 bases and the J gene lost 4 bases, with 10 bases spanning the gap. This CDR3 has 14 residues.

This clonotype was seen repeatedly, ten times or more. The chain couples TRBV7-8 to TRBJ2-7; possibly TRBD1 for D (6 bases). Trimming left V 1 base short and J 4 bases short, with 14 bases between. The CDR3 totals 15 residues. CDR1 SGHVS and CDR2 FQNEAQ come from the germline V gene. The CDR3 DNA follows: TGTGCCAGCAGCTTAGGCCGCGCGCAGGGGTACGAGCAGTACTTC. It yields the protein CASSLGRAQGYEQYF.

V and J are TRBV7-8 and TRBJ2-5; no definite D call. V was trimmed by 3 bases and J by 8 bases, leaving 16 bases between them. Per germline, CDR1 SGHVS and CDR2 FQNEAQ. The CDR3 is 14 residues long. The CDR3 spells CASSFGNGQDTQYF. The CDR3 bases are TGTGCCAGCAGCTTCGGTAACGGGCAGGATACCCAGTACTTC.

This clonotype has only a few counts. The chain is built from TRBV12-3 or TRBV12-4 and TRBJ1-4; 7 nucleotides line up with TRBD1. V dropped 3 bases and J dropped 15; count of bases not matched to a gene: 10. The CDR3 totals 13 residues. The CDR3 region has the DNA TGTGCCAGCAGTTTTGGGGCGACAGGGTTAGTGTTTTTT. This sequence encodes CASSFGATGLVFF.

This clonotype was seen a few times. The V call is TRBV20-1, the J call TRBJ1-2; possible D gene TRBD1, 5 bases. CDR3 size: 12 residues. CDR1 and CDR2 (germline): DFQATT, SNEGSKA (reference sequence). V was pared by 6 bases and J by 3 bases, with 11 bases between. CDR3 in amino acids: CSAGHKYYGYTF. CDR3 DNA: TGCAGTGCCGGACACAAATACTATGGCTACACCTTC.

The chain is built from TRBV12-3 or TRBV12-4 and TRBJ1-1; a weak D match, TRBD1 (6 bases). Trimming removed 3 bases at V and 5 bases at J, with 16 bases between. This CDR3 has 15 amino acids. The CDR3 region is CASSFPPGGQTEAFF. The DNA of the CDR3 is TGTGCCAGCAGTTTTCCCCCGGGGGGGCAAACTGAAGCTTTCTTT.

Only a few counts were recorded for this clonotype. The rearrangement links TRBV2 to TRBJ2-1; TRBD1 or TRBD2 may be the D gene (5 bases each). The CDR3 contains 14 residues. V was clipped by 11 bases and J by 2 bases, with 16 bases between them. Germline CDR1 and CDR2: SNHLY and FYNNEI. The CDR3 here is CACQDRGPYNEQFF. CDR3 nucleotide sequence: TGTGCCTGCCAGGACCGGGGACCCTACAATGAGCAGTTCTTC. Looking up the rest from reference TRBV2 and TRBJ2-1 gives the full variable domain: EPEVTQTPSHQVTQMGQEVILRCVPISNHLYFYWYRQILGQKVEFLVSFYNNEISEKSEIFDDQFSVERPDGSNFTLKIRSTKLEDSAMYFCACQDRGPYNEQFFGPGTRLTVL.

In DNA, the CDR3 is TGCGCCAGCAGCCTCCTCTCTAGAAACATTCAGTACTTC. Amino acids: CASSLLSRNIQYF. The chain uses TRBV5-1 and TRBJ2-4; no clear D. Germline CDR1 SGHRS, CDR2 YFSETQ. This CDR3 region has 13 residues. The ends were cut back, 4 bases at V and 6 bases at J, with 11 bases in the middle.

The sample holds a few counts of this clonotype. J is TRBJ2-3 and V is TRBV4-1; 13 nucleotides line up with TRBD2. This CDR3 comprises 18 residues. The V gene's germline CDR1 is MGHRA and CDR2 YSYEKL. Losses at the gene ends were 0 bases for V and 4 bases for J; bases not matched to a gene: 7. The chain's CDR3 is CASSQDLTSGGAADTQYF. Here the CDR3 DNA reads TGCGCCAGCAGCCAAGATCTTACTAGCGGGGGGGCCGCAGATACGCAGTATTTT.

The J gene is TRBJ1-1, the V gene TRBV27, with 9 bases matching TRBD1. This CDR3 spans 15 amino acids. V was pared by 5 bases and J by 6 bases, with 10 bases of the junction left unmatched. Germline assignment: CDR1 MNHEY and CDR2 SMNVEV (reference sequence). DNA for the CDR3: TGTGCCAGCAGTCCGATCTTGACAGGGGGGGCTGAAGCTTTCTTT. This encodes CASSPILTGGAEAFF.

In its sample, this clonotype was seen many times. The V and J genes are TRBV11-2 and TRBJ1-1; 8 positions match TRBD1. There are 17 residues in the CDR3. V gave up 8 bases and J gave up 3 bases; unmatched junction bases: 17. Germline loops: CDR1 SGHAT, CDR2 FQNNGV. The CDR3 loop reads CASSSWTGRRGYTEAFF. Written as DNA, the CDR3 is TGTGCCAGCTCATCGTGGACAGGGCGTCGGGGGTACACTGAAGCTTTCTTT.

The sample holds a few counts of this clonotype. This chain links TRBV28 with TRBJ2-1, with 7 bases lining up with TRBD1. V was clipped by 4 bases and J by 9 bases; unmatched bases: 15. The germline V gene has CDR1 MDHEN and CDR2 SYDVKM. CDR3 length: 16 residues. The CDR3 spells CASSSAGGRPGAEQFF. CDR3 bases: TGTGCCAGCAGTTCAGCAGGGGGTCGGCCCGGCGCTGAGCAGTTCTTC.

This clonotype came up a few times. The chain recombines TRBV20-1 with TRBJ2-2; the match to TRBD1 covers 7 bases. There are 14 residues in the CDR3. The V and J ends lost 5 bases and 3 bases, in that order; junction bases with no gene match: 6. Germline V gene data show CDR1 as DFQATT and CDR2 as SNEGSKA (reference sequence). CDR3 bases: TGCAGTGCTCGACAGGGTCGCTACACCGGGGAGCTGTTTTTT. This translates into CSARQGRYTGELFF.